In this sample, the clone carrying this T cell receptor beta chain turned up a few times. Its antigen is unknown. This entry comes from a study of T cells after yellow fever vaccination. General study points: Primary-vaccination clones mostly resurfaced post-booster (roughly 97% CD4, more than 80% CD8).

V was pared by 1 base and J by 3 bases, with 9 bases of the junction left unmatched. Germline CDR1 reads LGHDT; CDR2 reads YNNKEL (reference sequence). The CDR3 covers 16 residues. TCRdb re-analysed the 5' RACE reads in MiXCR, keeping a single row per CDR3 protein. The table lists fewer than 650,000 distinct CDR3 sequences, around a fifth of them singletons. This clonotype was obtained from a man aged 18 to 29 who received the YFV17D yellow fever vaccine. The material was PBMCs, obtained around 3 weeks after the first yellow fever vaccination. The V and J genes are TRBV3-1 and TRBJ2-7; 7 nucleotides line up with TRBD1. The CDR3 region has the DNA TGTGCCAGCAGCCAAGGGACAGGCATATACCGCTACGAGCAGTACTTC. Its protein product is CASSQGTGIYRYEQYF.